This entry describes one TCR beta chain. These data are taken from a study of blood T cell repertoires in COVID-19. Generated by immunoSEQ multiplex PCR, the TCRdb table keeps only in-frame clones and is missing some. The data contain approximately 69,000 clones, 79% of them singletons. The TCR was taken from a man aged 55-75 years with acute or convalescent COVID-19. What was sequenced was peripheral blood.

The CDR3 DNA reads TGCGCCAGCAGCCAAGGGCCCTGGGACAGTCTTGAAAAACTGTTTTTT. Its translation: CASSQGPWDSLEKLFF. The V call is TRBV4-1, the J call TRBJ1-4, with 7 nucleotides matching TRBD1. Germline assignment: CDR1 MGHRA and CDR2 YSYEKL. The length of the CDR3 is 16 residues. The V gene end was trimmed by 1 base and the J gene end by 7 bases; junction bases not matched to a gene: 9.